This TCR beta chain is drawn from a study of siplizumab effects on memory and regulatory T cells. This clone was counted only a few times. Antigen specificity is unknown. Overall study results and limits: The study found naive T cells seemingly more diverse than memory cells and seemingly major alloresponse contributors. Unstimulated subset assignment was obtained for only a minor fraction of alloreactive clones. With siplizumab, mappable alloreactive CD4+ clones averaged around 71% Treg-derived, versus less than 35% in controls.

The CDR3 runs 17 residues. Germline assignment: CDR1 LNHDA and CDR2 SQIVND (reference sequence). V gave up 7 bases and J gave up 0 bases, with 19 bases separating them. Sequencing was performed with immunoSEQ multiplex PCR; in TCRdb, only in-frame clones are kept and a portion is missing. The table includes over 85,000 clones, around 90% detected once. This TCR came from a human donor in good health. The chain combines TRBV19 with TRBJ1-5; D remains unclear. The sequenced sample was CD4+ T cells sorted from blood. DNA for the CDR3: TGTGCCAGTACCAAATGGCCCGGAACCTTTAGCAATCAGCCCCAGCATTTT. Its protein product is CASTKWPGTFSNQPQHF.